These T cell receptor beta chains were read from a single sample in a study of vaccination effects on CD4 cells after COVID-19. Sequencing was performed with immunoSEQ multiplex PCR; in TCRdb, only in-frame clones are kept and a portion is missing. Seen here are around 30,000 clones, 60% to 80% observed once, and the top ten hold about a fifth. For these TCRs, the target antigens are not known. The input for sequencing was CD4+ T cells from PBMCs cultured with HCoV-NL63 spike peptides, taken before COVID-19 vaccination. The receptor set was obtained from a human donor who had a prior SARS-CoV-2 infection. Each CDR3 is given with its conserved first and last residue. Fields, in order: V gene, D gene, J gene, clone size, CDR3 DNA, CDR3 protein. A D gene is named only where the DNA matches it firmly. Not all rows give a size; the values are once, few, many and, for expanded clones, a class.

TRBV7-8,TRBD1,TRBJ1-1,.,TGTGCCAGCAGCACTAGGACAGGGACTGAAGCTTTCTTT,CASSTRTGTEAFF
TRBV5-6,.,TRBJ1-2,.,TGTGCCAGCAGCCCCCTCGGACAGCTTATTTATGGCTACACCTTC,CASSPLGQLIYGYTF
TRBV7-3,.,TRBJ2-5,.,TGTGCCAGCAGCTTAAACGGGGAAGAGACCCAGTACTTC,CASSLNGEETQYF
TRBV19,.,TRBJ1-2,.,TGTGCCAGTAGTATAGTGGGGCCTACTCGCTCCCTTAACTATGGCTACACCTTC,CASSIVGPTRSLNYGYTF
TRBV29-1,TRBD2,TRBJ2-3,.,TGCAGCCCCTTTCAAGCGACTAGCGGGGCCCGGCGGTATTGGGATACGCAGTATTTT,CSPFQATSGARRYWDTQYF
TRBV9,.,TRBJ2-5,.,TGTGCCAGCAGCGCCGGTGAGGAGACCCAGTACTTC,CASSAGEETQYF
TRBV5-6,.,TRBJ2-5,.,TGTGCCAGCAGCTTGGCTGGAGGGTTGGAGACCCAGTACTTC,CASSLAGGLETQYF
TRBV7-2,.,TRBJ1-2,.,TGTGCCAGCAGCTATAACAGGGTCCTTAACTATGGCTACACCTTC,CASSYNRVLNYGYTF
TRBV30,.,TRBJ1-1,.,TGTGCCTGGAGGGTAGGGTCTCTTCGACAGAACACTGAAGCTTTCTTT,CAWRVGSLRQNTEAFF
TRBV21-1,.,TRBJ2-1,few,TGTGCCAGCAGCAATTTGAGACAGGGGTACAATGAGCAGTTCTTC,CASSNLRQGYNEQFF
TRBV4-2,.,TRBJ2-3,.,TGTGCCAGCAGCCAAGAGGAGGGGGGGGCCCCTTGGGATACGCAGTATTTT,CASSQEEGGAPWDTQYF
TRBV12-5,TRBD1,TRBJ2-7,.,TGTGCTAGTAAAAGACAGGGCTCCTTCTACGAGCAGTACTTC,CASKRQGSFYEQYF
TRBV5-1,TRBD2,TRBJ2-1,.,TGCGCCAGCAGCCCCGCCCGGACTAGCGGGATAGCTGAGCAGTTCTTC,CASSPARTSGIAEQFF
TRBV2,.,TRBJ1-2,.,TGTGCCAGCAGGGACACTTCTAACTATGGCTACACCTTC,CASRDTSNYGYTF
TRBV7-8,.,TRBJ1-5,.,TGTGCCAGCAGCTTTAACAGAAACAATCAGCCCCAGCATTTT,CASSFNRNNQPQHF
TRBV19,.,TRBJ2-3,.,TGTGCCAGTAAAGTCTCCAGCACAGATACGCAGTATTTT,CASKVSSTDTQYF
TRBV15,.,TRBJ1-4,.,TGTGCCACCAGCAAGGCCCGGACAGATGAAAAACTGTTTTTT,CATSKARTDEKLFF
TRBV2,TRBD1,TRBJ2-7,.,TGTGCCACCCAAAGGGGACAGGAGTCTGGGGAGCAGTACTTC,CATQRGQESGEQYF
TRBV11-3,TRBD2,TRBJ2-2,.,TGTGCCAGCAGCGCTGGGGACTACCCAAACACCGGGGAGCTGTTTTTT,CASSAGDYPNTGELFF
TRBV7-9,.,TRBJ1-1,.,TGTGCCAGCAGCTTAGGGAGGACAGAGGCGAACACTGAAGCTTTCTTT,CASSLGRTEANTEAFF
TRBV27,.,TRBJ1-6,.,TGTGCCAGCAGTAACCCCACCTCCTATGAACCCCTCCACTTT,CASSNPTSYEPLHF
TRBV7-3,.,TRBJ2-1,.,TGTGCCAGCAGCTTACTGGGGGAGTACAATGAGCAGTTCTTC,CASSLLGEYNEQFF
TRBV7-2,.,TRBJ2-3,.,TGTGCCAGCAGCCCCTGGACACCTCTAAAGAATACGCAGTATTTT,CASSPWTPLKNTQYF
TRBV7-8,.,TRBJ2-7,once,TGTGCCAGCAGCTTAAGCGTTACGGGGGCGCGAGAGCAGTACTTC,CASSLSVTGAREQYF
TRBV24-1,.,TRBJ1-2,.,TGTGCCACCAGTGATTCACGGGATAACTATGGCTACACCTTC,CATSDSRDNYGYTF
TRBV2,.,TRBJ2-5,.,TGTGCCAGCAGCCACCGGACAGACCAAGAGACCCAGTACTTC,CASSHRTDQETQYF